The T cell receptor (beta chain) described here comes from a study of cytomegalovirus exposure and HLA in healthy donors. Findings and caveats of the study: Researchers reported in a later analysis that a missense DCLRE1C variant was tied to TCR beta V- and J-gene trimming. Segments of the TCR beta V type were, in most cases, productive about 90% or about 30% of the time in an earlier analysis. Upon later analysis, HLA-associated TCR beta chains proved more clonally expanded than other, equally common chains. Upon later analysis, TCR association rates were observed to vary by HLA locus, being highest for DRB1 and lowest for HLA-C.

Germline trimming cut 4 bases from V and 3 bases from J; bases unmatched to any gene: 5. The CDR3 loop spans 15 amino acids. Germline CDR1 MNHNY, CDR2 SVGAGI (reference sequence). Details on this clone: What it binds is not known.

In the PCR, 60 Vbeta and 13 Jbeta primers were used. Here immunoSEQ multiplex PCR was the method, and the copy in TCRdb shows in-frame clones only, minus some. The data show some 100,000 clones, approximately 81% seen once. This receptor was obtained from a female donor in good health and CMV-seropositive. The rearrangement joins TRBV6-6 to TRBJ1-2; 10 positions agree with TRBD1. The sample was PBMCs. The CDR3 protein is CASSFGQGVDYGYTF. The CDR3 bases are TGTGCCAGCAGTTTCGGACAGGGGGTTGACTATGGCTACACCTTC.